Following are 27 T cell receptor beta chains from one sample sequenced in a study of tumor-infiltrating lymphocytes in primary liver carcinoma. A primer in the constant region served to generate TCR beta cDNA from roughly 520 ng of total RNA. Three nested multiplex PCR rounds, a slightly modified ARM-PCR, produced the libraries for TCR beta. A C-beta reverse primer and TRBV1-TRBV30 forward primers served in each of the first two PCR rounds, at around 10 cycles apiece. Each CDR3 protein gets one entry after TCRdb re-called the multiplex PCR reads with MiXCR. The table records about 330,000 distinct CDR3 sequences, roughly two thirds of them present only once. Germline DNA was also extracted, while the blood RNA originated from unsorted whole blood. Sequencing was performed on peripheral blood. The receptors stem from a man aged 35-49 years with primary liver carcinoma and hepatitis B virus infection.

V is TRBV4-3 and J is TRBJ2-6, with D perhaps assigned TRBD1 or TRBD2 (6 bases each). The CDR3 covers 19 residues. The germline gives CDR1 LGHNA, CDR2 YSLEER. V dropped 1 base and J dropped 2 bases, with 18 bases sitting between them. The DNA of the CDR3 is TGCGCCAGCAGCCAAGTCAACGGGGGCGCTTCACCTGGGGCCAACGTCCTGACTTTC. Its protein product is CASSQVNGGASPGANVLTF.

There are a few counts of this clonotype. The V and J genes are TRBV14 and TRBJ1-3; D ambiguous. Germline V gene data show CDR1 as SGHDN and CDR2 as FVKESK. V lost 5 bases to trimming and J lost 4 bases, with 6 bases between them. The CDR3 spans 12 residues. CDR3 loop: CASSDIGNTIYF. The CDR3 DNA sequence: TGTGCCAGCAGCGACATCGGAAACACCATATATTTT.

J is TRBJ1-1 and V is TRBV11-2; 7 bases align to TRBD1. Germline values: CDR1 SGHAT, CDR2 FQNNGV. The CDR3 extends over 14 amino acids. Trimming at V came to 6 bases and at J to 6 bases, leaving 10 bases not matched to a gene. The CDR3 region has the DNA TGTGCCAGCAGTTCCGGGACAGCATACTCTGAAGCTTTCTTT. Amino acid sequence: CASSSGTAYSEAFF.

About this clonotype itself: One end of the junction does not line up with germline, which may come from a read error. The rearrangement links TRBV6-2 or TRBV6-3 to TRBJ2-1, with TRBD2 as a possible D gene (5 bases). Germline assignment: CDR1 MNHEY and CDR2 SVGEGT. The CDR3 spans 18 residues. The CDR3 sequence: CASSYVASPVPYNYEQFF. The CDR3 coding sequence is TGTGCCAGCAGTTACGTGGCTAGCCCCGTCCCCTACAATTATGAGCAGTTCTTT.

On this clonotype: This clone may be a read error of a much larger clone one base away. CDR3 coding DNA: TGTACCAGCAGGTCCCTCAATGGTAGATTCACAGATACGCAGTATTTT. Translation gives CTSRSLNGRFTDTQYF. This chain joins TRBV6-9 and TRBJ2-3; D not resolved. The germline gives CDR1 MNHGY, CDR2 SVAAGI. This CDR3 comprises 16 residues.

The sample holds a few counts of this clonotype. The genes are TRBV10-3 and TRBJ2-1; 7 bases agree with TRBD2. Germline CDR1 and CDR2: ENHRY and SYGVKD. The CDR3 length is 15 residues. V lost 7 bases to trimming and J lost 5 bases; unmatched junction nucleotides: 11. CDR3 sequence reads: CAITWTSGPNNEQFF. The CDR3 DNA follows: TGTGCCATCACATGGACTAGTGGTCCTAACAATGAGCAGTTCTTC.

This clonotype has at least ten counts. This chain connects TRBV29-1 to TRBJ1-2, with 12 bases that match TRBD1. V lost 7 bases to trimming and J lost 8 bases; unmatched junction nucleotides: 11. There are 14 residues in the CDR3. The V gene's germline CDR1 is SQVTM and CDR2 ANQGSEA. CDR3 DNA: TGCAGCGCCTCCCGGGACAGGGGGCGCGAAGGCTACACCTTC. Protein: CSASRDRGREGYTF.

This clonotype was seen repeatedly, ten times or more. V and J are TRBV11-2 and TRBJ1-3; D is uncertain. The CDR3 consists of 14 residues. Germline CDR1 SGHAT, CDR2 FQNNGV. V dropped 2 bases and J dropped 4 bases, with 9 bases sitting between them. The CDR3 bases are TGTGCCAGCAGCTTACTTTTTCCCGGAAACACCATATATTTT. Protein: CASSLLFPGNTIYF. The full variable domain, completed using reference TRBV11-2 and TRBJ1-3, is EAGVAQSPRYKIIEKRQSVAFWCNPISGHATLYWYQQILGQGPKLLIQFQNNGVVDDSQLPKDRFSAERLKGVDSTLKIQPAKLEDSAVYLCASSLLFPGNTIYFGEGSWLTVV.

The chain recombines TRBV11-2 with TRBJ2-7, with D perhaps matching TRBD2 (6 bases). The V end was cut by 1 base, the J end by 10 bases, with 20 bases between. From germline, CDR1 is SGHAT and CDR2 FQNNGV. The CDR3 loop spans 15 amino acids. For the CDR3, the DNA is TGTGCCAGCAGCTTAGGGACTAACGGGACTGGGGGTCAGTACTTC. Protein product: CASSLGTNGTGGQYF.

This chain joins TRBV11-2 and TRBJ2-1; possibly TRBD2 for D (6 bases). Trimming took off 2 bases at V and 5 bases at J, with 19 bases between the two ends. Germline V lookup: CDR1 SGHAT, CDR2 FQNNGV. There are 17 residues in the CDR3. This CDR3 is CASSLKWSGGSHNEQFF. The CDR3 region has the DNA TGTGCCAGCAGCTTAAAATGGTCAGGAGGGTCCCACAATGAGCAGTTCTTC. The complete variable domain, with remaining parts taken from reference TRBV11-2 and TRBJ2-1, reads EAGVAQSPRYKIIEKRQSVAFWCNPISGHATLYWYQQILGQGPKLLIQFQNNGVVDDSQLPKDRFSAERLKGVDSTLKIQPAKLEDSAVYLCASSLKWSGGSHNEQFFGPGTRLTVL.

Worth noting for this clonotype: One base away lies a much larger clone, so this may be a sequencing read error. This CDR3 is CASSYGTSAFNDEQFF. The CDR3 bases are TGTGCCAGCAGTTACGGTACTAGCGCTTTTAACGATGAGCAGTTCTTC. The chain combines TRBV6-2 or TRBV6-3 with TRBJ2-1, with 7 bases matching TRBD2. Trimming took 2 bases from V and 8 from J; bases not matched to a gene: 12. Germline CDR1 is MNHEY and CDR2 is SVGEGT. The CDR3 runs 16 residues.

As regards this clonotype: A much larger clone lies a single base off, so this may be a read error. The chain recombines TRBV4-2 with TRBJ2-5; possible D gene TRBD2, 6 bases. This CDR3 is built from 16 residues. Germline V gene lookup returns CDR1 LGHNA and CDR2 YNFKEQ. V was clipped by 2 bases and J by 5 bases, with 18 bases between them. CDR3 bases: TGTGCCAGCAGCCAAAGAGTCGGGAGTGCGGACGAGACCCAGTACTTC. Amino acids: CASSQRVGSADETQYF.

This chain links TRBV7-9 with TRBJ1-1; D unresolved. This CDR3 spans 14 amino acids. Germline V gives CDR1 SEHNR, CDR2 FQNEAQ (reference sequence). The V end lost 7 bases, the J end lost 4 bases, and 16 bases lay between the germline ends. As DNA, the CDR3 is TGTGCCAGCACCCACAAAGGCAGAGTCACTGAAGCTTTCTTT. Translation: CASTHKGRVTEAFF.

To note about this clonotype: A single base separates this from a much larger clone, so it may be a read error. This chain connects TRBV12-3 or TRBV12-4 to TRBJ2-3, with 7 bases matching TRBD1. This CDR3 is 14 amino acids long. Trimming cost V 9 bases and J 3 bases; bases outside gene matches: 9. The CDR3 DNA reads TGTGCCAGAACTGAAACAGGGGTTACAGATACGCAGTATTTT. As protein: CARTETGVTDTQYF.

Turning to this clonotype: A much larger clone differs from this one at a single base, so this may be a read error. The J gene is TRBJ2-1, the V gene TRBV5-6; D uncertain. Germline V gives CDR1 SGHDT, CDR2 YYEEEE. V was trimmed by 2 bases and J by 5 bases, leaving 14 bases between them. CDR3 length: 15 residues. The CDR3 DNA reads as TGTGCCAGCAGCTTAAGGAGCAGTTCTAACAATGAGCAGTTCTTC. Protein: CASSLRSSSNNEQFF.

As regards this clonotype: Sequence at one end of the junction differs from germline and may be a read error. The chain links TRBV11-2 to TRBJ2-3; D is possibly TRBD2 (5 bases). CDR1 is SGHAT and CDR2 is FQNNGV in the germline V gene. The CDR3 is 14 amino acids. CDR3 bases: TGTGCCAGCAGTTTAGCGTCGGGCATAGATACGCAGTATTTT. The encoded protein is CASSLASGIDTQYF.

The table lists this clonotype with a few counts. This chain links TRBV11-2 with TRBJ2-5, with D tentatively TRBD2 (6 bases). The CDR3 is 16 amino acids. V dropped 6 bases and J dropped 3 bases, with 20 bases sitting between them. Per the germline V gene, CDR1 is SGHAT and CDR2 is FQNNGV. As DNA, the CDR3 is TGTGCCAGCAGTCAAACTCATGGTGGGGGGAAAGAGACCCAGTACTTC. Its translation is CASSQTHGGGKETQYF.

For this clonotype: A much larger clone is a single base away; this may be a read error. Here the CDR3 DNA reads TGCGCCAGCAGGAGGACGATACCAGCGTCCGGCAATCAGCCCCAGCATTTT. This encodes CASRRTIPASGNQPQHF. The gene calls are TRBV10-1 and TRBJ1-5, with D unresolved. This CDR3 region has 17 residues. Germline assignment: CDR1 WNHNN and CDR2 SYGVQD (reference sequence). Trimming left V 6 bases short and J 2 bases short, with 20 bases between.

About this clonotype itself: This is likely a read error, given that the CDR3 carries no conserved phenylalanine or tryptophan at its end. The chain combines TRBV11-2 with TRBJ2-7, with a tentative D call TRBD1 (6 bases). This CDR3 is built from 15 residues. CDR1 and CDR2 (germline): SGHAT, FQNNGV. CDR3 DNA sequence: TGTGCCAGGAGCTTAGCTCCCCGGGACAACTACGAGCAGTACTTA. Translation: CARSLAPRDNYEQYL.

The rearrangement links TRBV11-2 to TRBJ2-7; 8 positions match TRBD2. The length of the CDR3 is 15 residues. V trimming: 4 bases; J trimming: 2 bases; junction bases outside the gene matches: 7. Germline V gene data show CDR1 as SGHAT and CDR2 as FQNNGV. The CDR3 region is CASSSEWREAYEQYF. The CDR3 nucleotides are TGTGCCAGCAGCTCAGAATGGCGGGAGGCCTACGAGCAGTACTTC.

Comments on this clonotype: A single base separates this from a much larger clone, so it may be a read error. The V gene is TRBV6-1, the J gene TRBJ1-3, with D uncertain. The CDR3 sequence is 12 residues long. In germline, CDR1 is MNHNS, CDR2 SASEGT. CDR3 residues: CASQQAGNTMYF. CDR3 nucleotides: TGTGCCAGCCAGCAGGCCGGAAACACCATGTATTTT.

Concerning this clonotype: This may come from a read error, since a much larger clone is one base off. The gene calls are TRBV7-8 and TRBJ2-2; D is undetermined. This CDR3 region has 12 residues. V dropped 11 bases and J dropped 7 bases, with 14 bases sitting between them. Germline V gene lookup returns CDR1 SGHVS and CDR2 FQNEAQ. CDR3 in DNA: TGTGCCGGAAAGGGCGACATCGGGGAGCTGTTTTTT. Translated, it gives CAGKGDIGELFF.

This clonotype was detected only once. The conserved closing phenylalanine or tryptophan is absent in this CDR3, likely reflecting a read error. This chain uses TRBV6-6 with TRBJ2-7, with a possible D match to TRBD1 (7 bases). This CDR3 is 15 amino acids long. Germline CDR1 reads MNHNY; CDR2 reads SVGAGI (reference sequence). The V end was cut by 7 bases, the J end by 0 bases, with 16 bases between. The CDR3 DNA sequence: TGTGCCAGCAATACAGGGGACTCAAGCTCCTACGAGCAGTACTCC. The encoded protein is CASNTGDSSSYEQYS.

This chain joins TRBV5-1 and TRBJ2-6; D might be TRBD1 (6 bases). Trimming took 9 bases from V and 2 from J, leaving 12 bases between them. CDR3 length equals 14 residues. CDR1 and CDR2 from the germline V gene are SGHRS and YFSETQ. CDR3 DNA: TGCGCCATCAGTCAGGGGCCTGGGGCCAACGTCCTGACTTTC. It encodes CAISQGPGANVLTF.

This clonotype has ten or more counts. The chain recombines TRBV16 with TRBJ2-1; no reliable D call. Deletions cut 6 bases from V and 5 bases from J, with 14 bases between. The germline V gene has CDR1 KGHSY and CDR2 FQNENV. The CDR3 sequence is 14 residues long. In DNA, the CDR3 is TGTGCCAGCAGTCATTACGGACCTAACAATGAGCAGTTCTTC. Protein product: CASSHYGPNNEQFF.

As regards this clonotype: Since the CDR3 does not end with the conserved phenylalanine or tryptophan, this likely comes from a read error. V usage is TRBV11-2 and J usage is TRBJ2-1; TRBD2 aligns across 7 bases. V was pared by 1 base and J by 11 bases, with 14 bases of the junction left unmatched. CDR3 size: 16 residues. Germline values: CDR1 SGHAT, CDR2 FQNNGV. CDR3: CASSLVRGLPVPKQFL. CDR3 DNA sequence: TGTGCCAGCAGCTTAGTCCGGGGACTACCCGTCCCCAAGCAGTTCTTA.

In this sample, this clonotype turned up a few times. A read error may account for a junction end that differs from germline. The chain recombines TRBV11-2 with TRBJ1-1, with D tentatively TRBD1 (5 bases). Germline-derived CDR1 and CDR2 are SGHAT and FQNNGV. This CDR3 has 14 residues. The CDR3 DNA reads TGTGTCAGCAGCTTAGGCCAGGGCAACATTGAAGCTTTCTTT. Translation gives CVSSLGQGNIEAFF.